This TCR beta chain stems from a study of CD8 T cells in Susac syndrome. Random hexamers were used to reverse transcribe an amount of roughly 0.45 to 1 ug RNA. Coverage of TCR beta CDR3 amplification by immunoSEQ multiplex PCR extended to 54 Vbeta and 13 Jbeta. TCRdb redid the calling of the immunoSEQ multiplex PCR reads with MiXCR, one entry per CDR3 protein. The sample includes 170,000 or so distinct CDR3 sequences, 95% of them seen just once. Trimming shortened V by 5 bases and J by 4 bases, and 15 bases separated the two germline ends. This CDR3 has 14 residues. TCR beta was sequenced from blood CD8+ and CD4+ T cells.

Sequencing input: CD8+ T cells from PBMCs. The gene calls are TRBV12-3 or TRBV12-4 and TRBJ2-7; weak D call: TRBD1 (6 bases). The clonotype was recovered from a human donor with multiple sclerosis. CDR3 residues: CASSASGTPYEQYF. DNA of the CDR3: TGTGCCAGCAGTGCCTCCGGGACACCTTACGAGCAGTACTTC.